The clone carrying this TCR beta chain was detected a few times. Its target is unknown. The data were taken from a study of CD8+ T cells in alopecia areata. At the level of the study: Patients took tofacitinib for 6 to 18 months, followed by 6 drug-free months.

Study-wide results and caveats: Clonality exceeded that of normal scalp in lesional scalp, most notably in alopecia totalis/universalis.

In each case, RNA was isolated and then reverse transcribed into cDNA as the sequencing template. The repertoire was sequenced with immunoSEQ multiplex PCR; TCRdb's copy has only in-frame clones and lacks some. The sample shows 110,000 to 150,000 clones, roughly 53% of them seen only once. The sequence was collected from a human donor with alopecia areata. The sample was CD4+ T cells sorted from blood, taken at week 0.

The CDR3 bases are TGTGCCAGCAAGTCCGGACAGGGGAATTCACCCCTCCACTTT. Translating it yields CASKSGQGNSPLHF. V gene TRBV6-5 combines with J gene TRBJ1-6; the match to TRBD1 covers 9 bases. The junction had 5 bases not matched to a gene; V was cut back by 7 bases and J by 7 bases. The germline gives CDR1 MNHEY, CDR2 SVGAGI. The CDR3 contains 14 residues.